This TCR beta chain emerged from a study of prognosis after radiotherapy for stage I lung cancer. Study in general: Patients numbered about a dozen men and five to seven women, aged about 50 to 90 with a median of approximately 68 years. Concurrent therapy was given to no patient receiving stereotactic body radiotherapy.

This clonotype was seen ten or more times. It was by two-round multiplex PCR that TCR beta CDR3 was amplified from genomic DNA. The authors ran first-round PCR with primers specific to each TRBV and TRBJ gene. Using its own MiXCR run on the multiplex PCR reads, TCRdb lists one record per CDR3 protein. The sample records around 30,000 distinct CDR3 sequences, around 34% being singletons. The germline CDR1 and CDR2 sequences are SNHLY and FYNNEI. V lost 8 bases, J lost 3 bases, and 12 bases lay in between. The CDR3 sequence is 13 residues long. The clonotype comes from a donor of 50 years or more with non-small cell lung cancer. The gene calls are TRBV2 and TRBJ2-3; perhaps TRBD2 as D (6 bases). The starting material was PBMCs, obtained before or after stereotactic body radiation therapy (not recorded which). The chain's CDR3 is CASLAGWTDTQYF. In DNA, the CDR3 is TGTGCCAGCTTGGCGGGGTGGACAGATACGCAGTATTTT. The full variable domain, rest sourced from reference TRBV2 and TRBJ2-3, is EPEVTQTPSHQVTQMGQEVILRCVPISNHLYFYWYRQILGQKVEFLVSFYNNEISEKSEIFDDQFSVERPDGSNFTLKIRSTKLEDSAMYFCASLAGWTDTQYFGPGTRLTVL.